The 21 T cell receptor beta chains given below trace back to one sample, sequenced in a study of T cell changes during pregnancy in multiple sclerosis. Sequencing was performed with immunoSEQ multiplex PCR; in TCRdb, only in-frame clones are kept and a portion is missing. This table holds tens of thousands of clones, roughly 90% found once. The source material was CD8+ T cells from peripheral blood mononuclear cells, sampled in the third trimester of pregnancy. All receptors come from a female donor with multiple sclerosis, enrolled in a pregnancy study.

The V gene is TRBV5-5, the J gene TRBJ1-2; maybe TRBD1 (5 bases). The ends were cut back, 5 bases at V and 8 bases at J, with 16 bases in the middle. The length of the CDR3 is 13 residues. Germline V gene lookup returns CDR1 SGHKS and CDR2 YYEKEE (reference sequence). The CDR3 region is CASRNLQGGGYTF. The CDR3 DNA sequence: TGTGCCAGCAGAAACCTTCAGGGTGGAGGCTACACCTTC.

V gene TRBV19 combines with J gene TRBJ2-2, with TRBD1 matching over 9 bases. The CDR3 extends over 16 amino acids. Germline CDR1 and CDR2: LNHDA and SQIVND (reference sequence). The V segment lost 6 bases and the J segment 5 bases; nucleotides outside the gene matches: 10. This CDR3 reads CASSLLTGTGTGELFF. As DNA, the CDR3 is TGTGCCAGTAGCCTGCTTACTGGGACAGGGACCGGGGAGCTGTTTTTT.

This chain joins TRBV5-5 and TRBJ2-6, with 10 bases aligning to TRBD2. V lost 4 bases and J lost 3; bases outside the gene matches: 4. The CDR3 runs to 16 residues. Per germline, CDR1 SGHKS and CDR2 YYEKEE (reference sequence). The CDR3 DNA reads as TGTGCCAGCAGCCTGCGGACTAGCGGTGGGGCCAACGTCCTGACTTTC. Amino acid sequence: CASSLRTSGGANVLTF.

This chain links TRBV12-2 with TRBJ2-1; the D segment call TRBD2 is taken from the table without a DNA check. TRBV12-2 is annotated as a pseudogene. The CDR3 consists of 12 residues. The CDR3: CASRLVEGEQFF. The CDR3 DNA sequence: TGTGCAAGTCGCTTAGTAGAGGGTGAGCAGTTCTTC.

V usage is TRBV5-1 and J usage is TRBJ2-4; tentatively, D is TRBD1 (5 bases). The CDR3 has 15 residues. V was pared by 4 bases and J by 7 bases, with 18 bases between. The germline CDR1 and CDR2 sequences are SGHRS and YFSETQ. CDR3 amino acids: CASSLDQGVGNIQYF. As DNA, the CDR3 is TGCGCCAGCAGCCTAGACCAGGGTGTGGGTAACATTCAGTACTTC.

This clone was picked up one time. The chain uses TRBV7-8 and TRBJ2-5; TRBD2 agrees at 7 bases. Per the germline V gene, CDR1 is SGHVS and CDR2 is FQNEAQ. Trimming took 3 bases from V and 4 from J; bases not matched to a gene: 8. The CDR3 runs 15 residues. CDR3 in amino acids: CASSLGGSNRETQYF. The CDR3 DNA sequence: TGTGCCAGCAGCTTGGGGGGGTCGAATAGAGAGACCCAGTACTTC.

Comments on this clone: The junction differs from germline at one of its ends, possibly a read error. This chain connects TRBV27 to TRBJ2-5, with D perhaps TRBD2 (6 bases). Germline values: CDR1 MNHEY, CDR2 SMNVEV (reference sequence). CDR3 length equals 14 residues. The CDR3 nucleotides are TGTGACAGCAGCCCCGGCGGGGCGGGTCGGACCCAGTACTTC. It specifies CDSSPGGAGRTQYF.

The V call is TRBV7-9, the J call TRBJ1-2, with D possibly being TRBD1 (6 bases). The V gene's germline CDR1 is SEHNR and CDR2 FQNEAQ (reference sequence). There are 15 residues in the CDR3. V lost 5 bases and J lost 8, with 21 bases in between. CDR3 sequence: CASSLTETGHEGYTF. In nucleotides, the CDR3 is TGTGCCAGCAGCCTCACTGAAACAGGGCACGAGGGCTACACCTTC.

Here the CDR3 DNA reads TGTGCCAGCAGTTTACCCCCGGGACTAGACTTCAATGAGCAGTTCTTC. Translating it yields CASSLPPGLDFNEQFF. The V and J genes are TRBV27 and TRBJ2-1; 8 bases fit TRBD2. This CDR3 region has 16 residues. J lost 6 bases, V lost 2 bases, and 9 bases had no gene match. CDR1 is MNHEY, CDR2 SMNVEV, per germline (reference sequence).

The CDR3 nucleotides are TGTGCCAGCAGCGAGACCGGGACTAGCGGGATGGAGGGGGAGACCCAGTACTTC. Amino acid sequence: CASSETGTSGMEGETQYF. This chain uses TRBV13 with TRBJ2-5, with 13 bases lining up with TRBD2. Germline lookup yields CDR1 PRHDT and CDR2 FYEKMQ (reference sequence). The CDR3 consists of 18 residues. Losses at the gene ends were 5 bases for V and 5 bases for J; bases not matched to a gene: 14.

V usage is TRBV30 and J usage is TRBJ1-1; D unresolved. Germline V gives CDR1 GTSNPN, CDR2 SVGIG (reference sequence). The length of the CDR3 is 11 residues. Trimming shortened V by 3 bases and J by 1 base, and 3 bases separated the two germline ends. CDR3 in amino acids: CAWSKNTEAFF. The CDR3 DNA follows: TGTGCCTGGAGCAAGAACACTGAAGCTTTCTTT.

The chain links TRBV5-4 to TRBJ2-2; possibly TRBD1 for D (6 bases). The germline gives CDR1 SGHNT, CDR2 YYREEE (reference sequence). CDR3 length: 15 residues. The V and J ends lost 5 bases and 1 base respectively, with 12 bases between them. The DNA of the CDR3 is TGTGCCAGCAGTCACTCGACAGGGAACACCGGGGAGCTGTTTTTT. Protein: CASSHSTGNTGELFF.

The V call is TRBV19, the J call TRBJ2-7; 11 positions agree with TRBD2. Trimming took 4 bases from V and 3 from J; bases not matched to a gene: 5. CDR3 length: 15 amino acids. Per the germline V gene, CDR1 is LNHDA and CDR2 is SQIVND (reference sequence). This chain's CDR3 is CASSTKGLADYEQYF. The CDR3 nucleotides read TGTGCCAGTAGTACTAAGGGACTAGCGGACTACGAGCAGTACTTC.

This rearrangement joins TRBV6-5 to TRBJ2-2; the D gene is possibly TRBD2 (5 bases). The germline V gene encodes CDR1 MNHEY and CDR2 SVGAGI. Trimming shortened V by 8 bases and J by 7 bases, and 11 bases separated the two germline ends. The CDR3 totals 12 residues. This CDR3 is CASLATDGELFF. CDR3 DNA sequence: TGTGCCAGCCTAGCTACAGACGGGGAGCTGTTTTTT.

V gene TRBV11-3 combines with J gene TRBJ2-1; 9 bases are a match to TRBD2. Trimming removed 0 bases from V and 8 bases from J; junction bases left unmatched: 8. The CDR3 consists of 16 residues. CDR1 and CDR2 (germline): SGHNT, YENEEA. The CDR3 DNA follows: TGTGCCAGCAGCTTAGAATGGCGGGAGGGCGTCGATGAGCAGTTCTTC. Translation gives CASSLEWREGVDEQFF.

The table lists this clone with a count of one. The genes are TRBV4-3 and TRBJ2-5; 10 bases match TRBD2. The V and J ends lost 0 bases and 0 bases, in that order; junction bases with no gene match: 7. This CDR3 comprises 18 residues. CDR1 and CDR2 (germline): LGHNA, YSLEER. The CDR3 sequence is CASSQDLLAGVYQETQYF. The DNA for the CDR3 is TGCGCCAGCAGCCAAGATTTGCTAGCGGGGGTTTACCAAGAGACCCAGTACTTC.

The CDR3 protein is CASSPGREAGYNEQFF. In nucleotides, the CDR3 is TGTGCCAGCAGCCCTGGTCGGGAGGCGGGATACAATGAGCAGTTCTTC. The rearrangement joins TRBV4-2 to TRBJ2-1, with 7 bases matching TRBD2. The CDR3 contains 16 residues. Per the germline V gene, CDR1 is LGHNA and CDR2 is YNFKEQ. Trimming took 4 bases from V and 4 from J; bases not matched to a gene: 10.

This clone was counted once. The genes are TRBV30 and TRBJ2-7; D may be TRBD2 (6 bases). Trimming left V 1 base short and J 3 bases short, with 13 bases between. The CDR3 contains 14 residues. Germline lookup yields CDR1 GTSNPN and CDR2 SVGIG (reference sequence). The CDR3 reads CAWSETSPFYEQYF. Written as DNA, the CDR3 is TGTGCCTGGAGTGAAACTAGCCCTTTCTACGAGCAGTACTTC.

This chain joins TRBV6-1 and TRBJ2-7; D is unresolved. The germline V gene encodes CDR1 MNHNS and CDR2 SASEGT. CDR3 length: 15 amino acids. V lost 1 base to trimming and J lost 0 bases, with 10 bases between them. CDR3 coding DNA: TGTGCCAGCAGTGAAGGGCCAGGCAGCTCCTACGAGCAGTACTTC. As protein: CASSEGPGSSYEQYF.

The chain has TRBV2 and TRBJ1-2, with 7 nucleotides matching TRBD1. The trim removed 5 bases at V and 6 bases at J, leaving 6 bases unmatched. In germline, CDR1 is SNHLY, CDR2 FYNNEI. This CDR3 has 13 residues. DNA of the CDR3: TGTGCCAGCAGTTTCACAGGGGAGAATGGCTACACCTTC. Translated, it gives CASSFTGENGYTF.

This rearrangement joins TRBV7-9 to TRBJ1-1; D is undetermined. The ends were cut back, 5 bases at V and 0 bases at J, with 16 bases in the middle. CDR1 and CDR2 from the germline V gene are SEHNR and FQNEAQ (reference sequence). The CDR3 is made up of 16 amino acids. CDR3 in amino acids: CASSNDNRKMNTEAFF. The CDR3 DNA follows: TGTGCCAGCAGCAATGACAATCGAAAGATGAACACTGAAGCTTTCTTT.